This T cell receptor beta chain was obtained from a study of shared clonotypes between healthy human individuals. V shed 3 bases and J 2 bases; nucleotides not matched to a gene: 2. Germline V CDR1 and CDR2: SGHNT, YENEEA. The CDR3 has 16 residues. Original handling: Because ImmunoSEQ provided only junction sequences with no quality scores, the filtering differed. The data were produced by immunoSEQ multiplex PCR, yet TCRdb's version contains in-frame clones alone and is incomplete. D and trimming were read from the DNA, whereas the V and J calls and clone size are those reported in that table. This sample carries approximately 1,500,000 clones, approximately 96% of them seen once, and the ten largest clones take about 1.2%. The study, taken as a whole, reports: The four-donor shared clonotypes exceeded non-shared clonotypes in generation probability, with non-shared ones scoring lower.

Points on this clone: Its target is not known.

The chain recombines TRBV11-3 with TRBJ2-3; 13 positions match TRBD2. The TCR was taken from a man aged 25 to 40 in good health. Sequencing was performed on naive CD4+ T cells sorted from blood. The subset here: CD45RA+ positively selected. The DNA for the CDR3 is TGTGCCAGCAGCTTGACTAGCGGGAGGCCCACAGATACGCAGTATTTT. Its protein product is CASSLTSGRPTDTQYF.